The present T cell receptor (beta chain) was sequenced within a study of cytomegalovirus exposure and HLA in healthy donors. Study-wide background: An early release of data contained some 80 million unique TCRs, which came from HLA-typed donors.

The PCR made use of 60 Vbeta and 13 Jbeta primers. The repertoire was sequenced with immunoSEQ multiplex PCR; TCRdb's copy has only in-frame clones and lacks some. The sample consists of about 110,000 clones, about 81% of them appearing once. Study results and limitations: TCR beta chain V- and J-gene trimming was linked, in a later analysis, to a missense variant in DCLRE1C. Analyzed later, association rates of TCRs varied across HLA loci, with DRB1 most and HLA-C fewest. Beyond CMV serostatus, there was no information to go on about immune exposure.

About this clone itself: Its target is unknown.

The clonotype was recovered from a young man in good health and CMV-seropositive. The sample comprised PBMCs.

The CDR3 region is CASSVGTSGVQHEQYF. The CDR3 DNA sequence: TGTGCCAGCAGCGTAGGAACTAGCGGGGTCCAGCACGAGCAGTACTTC. The V gene is TRBV9, the J gene TRBJ2-7, with 10 bases that match TRBD2. This CDR3 region has 16 residues. In germline, CDR1 is SGDLS, CDR2 YYNGEE. V lost 0 bases, J lost 5 bases, and 8 bases stayed unmatched.